Below are 15 T cell receptor beta chains sequenced from a single sample in a study of control samples from healthy donors and cancer patients. Profiling relied on immunoSEQ multiplex PCR, and the TCRdb table lists in-frame clones only, not all of them. The sample consists of 95,000 to 100,000 clones, around nine tenths of them appearing once. The sample consisted of blood. Every receptor here comes from a man aged 25 to 45 in good health.

The gene calls are TRBV21-1 and TRBJ2-2; the table's D gene call, TRBD2, was not cross checked with the DNA. TRBV21-1 is shown as a pseudogene. The CDR3 totals 13 residues. DNA for the CDR3: TGTGCCAGCAGCTTGCGGGGGGCGGGGGAGCTGTTTTTT. Its protein product is CASSLRGAGELFF.

As to this clone: Other DNA sequences of this sample code for an identical CDR3. V usage is TRBV14 and J usage is TRBJ1-1; D ambiguous. The CDR3 consists of 13 residues. Looked up from germline, CDR1 is SGHDN and CDR2 is FVKESK. V was pared by 1 base and J by 6 bases, with 9 bases between. The CDR3 DNA reads TGTGCCAGCAGCCAAGTTGGGGTCGCTGAAGCTTTCTTT. It encodes CASSQVGVAEAFF.

This chain links TRBV4-2 with TRBJ2-2; D is unclear. Trimming took off 0 bases at V and 6 bases at J, with 14 bases between the two ends. Germline V lookup: CDR1 LGHNA, CDR2 YNFKEQ. CDR3 length equals 16 residues. The CDR3 sequence is CASSQDPLIGAGELFF. The CDR3 region has the DNA TGTGCCAGCAGCCAAGACCCGCTGATTGGGGCCGGGGAGCTGTTTTTT.

The gene calls are TRBV11-2 and TRBJ2-5, with TRBD1 identical over 10 bases. V lost 6 bases, J lost 5 bases, and 6 bases stayed unmatched. The V gene's germline CDR1 is SGHAT and CDR2 FQNNGV. The CDR3 has 14 amino acids. CDR3 residues: CASSSRTGGETQYF. The CDR3 nucleotides are TGTGCCAGCAGTTCTAGGACAGGGGGGGAGACCCAGTACTTC.

V gene TRBV28 combines with J gene TRBJ2-7; D not certain. The CDR3 length is 13 residues. The V gene's germline CDR1 is MDHEN and CDR2 SYDVKM. Deletions cut 6 bases from V and 3 bases from J, with 12 bases between. The CDR3, as DNA: TGTGCCAGCAGCGCAACGGTACGCTACGAGCAGTACTTC. Its translation is CASSATVRYEQYF.

This chain joins TRBV18 and TRBJ2-1; 10 nucleotides align to TRBD1. The CDR3 runs 14 residues. Per the germline V gene, CDR1 is KGHSH and CDR2 is LQKENI. V lost 5 bases and J lost 8; bases outside the gene matches: 6. The CDR3 DNA sequence: TGTGCCAGCTCATTCAGACAGGGGGCTGATGAGCAGTTCTTC. It is translated as CASSFRQGADEQFF.

The CDR3 is CASSPRAAGPYEQYF. The CDR3 coding sequence is TGTGCCAGCTCACCCCGGGCCGCGGGACCCTACGAGCAGTACTTC. The chain combines TRBV18 with TRBJ2-7, with D perhaps TRBD2 (6 bases). The CDR3 extends over 15 amino acids. V lost 3 bases and J 2 bases, leaving 14 bases between the germline ends. In germline, CDR1 is KGHSH, CDR2 LQKENI.

The CDR3 spells CASSENRGISGANVLTF. CDR3 coding DNA: TGTGCCAGCAGTGAAAACAGGGGAATCTCTGGGGCCAACGTCCTGACTTTC. The gene calls are TRBV6-1 and TRBJ2-6, with TRBD1 matching over 7 bases. The CDR3 is 17 residues long. Trimming took 2 bases from V and 0 from J; bases not matched to a gene: 4. The germline CDR1 and CDR2 sequences are MNHNS and SASEGT.

This chain links TRBV4-2 with TRBJ2-3; 12 positions agree with TRBD1. From germline, CDR1 is LGHNA and CDR2 YNFKEQ. With V trimmed by 2 bases and J by 5 bases, 11 bases remained unmatched. The CDR3 is made up of 18 amino acids. The CDR3 DNA is TGTGCCAGCAGCCAACCCTATCTCGGGACAGGGGGCAAAGATACGCAGTATTTT. This translates into CASSQPYLGTGGKDTQYF.

The rearrangement joins TRBV2 to TRBJ2-2; D gene unclear. This CDR3 region has 15 residues. Germline lookup yields CDR1 SNHLY and CDR2 FYNNEI. Deletions cut 6 bases from V and 4 bases from J, with 15 bases between. CDR3 in DNA: TGTGCCAGCAGGCTCGAAGACTTATCCACCGGGGAGCTGTTTTTT. This codes for CASRLEDLSTGELFF.

The V and J genes are TRBV7-2 and TRBJ1-5; maybe TRBD1 (5 bases). Trimming pared 5 bases from V and 0 bases from J, leaving 11 bases between. CDR1 and CDR2 (germline): SGHTA, FQGNSA. CDR3 length equals 15 residues. The CDR3 nucleotides are TGTGCCAGCAGCCCCGGTGGGGCTAGCAATCAGCCCCAGCATTTT. This gives the protein CASSPGGASNQPQHF.

The J gene is TRBJ1-4, the V gene TRBV18; 7 bases are a match to TRBD1. Germline CDR1 KGHSH, CDR2 LQKENI. After removal of 6 bases from V and 0 bases from J, the junction contained 7 bases not matched to a gene. The CDR3 spans 16 residues. The CDR3 region has the DNA TGTGCCAGCTCCCAGGGACAGCCTGCAACTAATGAAAAACTGTTTTTT. Protein product: CASSQGQPATNEKLFF.

This sequence joins TRBV7-3 and TRBJ2-6, with 8 bases that match TRBD1. From germline, CDR1 is SGHTA and CDR2 FQGTGA. The CDR3 is 18 amino acids. Trimming took 2 bases from V and 0 from J; bases not matched to a gene: 6. This CDR3 reads CASSLAATGGSGANVLTF. The CDR3 coding sequence is TGTGCCAGCAGCTTAGCCGCCACAGGGGGCTCTGGGGCCAACGTCCTGACTTTC. The complete variable domain, with remaining parts taken from reference TRBV7-3 and TRBJ2-6, reads GAGVSQTPSNKVTEKGKYVELRCDPISGHTALYWYRQSLGQGPEFLIYFQGTGAADDSGLPNDRFFAVRPEGSVSTLKIQRTERGDSAVYLCASSLAATGGSGANVLTFGAGSRLTVL.

The rearrangement uses TRBV4-1 and TRBJ2-5, with 10 bases fitting TRBD2. CDR3 size: 16 residues. V dropped 6 bases and J dropped 5; count of bases not matched to a gene: 12. Per the germline V gene, CDR1 is MGHRA and CDR2 is YSYEKL. CDR3 residues: CASSRMSGGAGETQYF. The CDR3 region has the DNA TGCGCCAGCAGTAGGATGAGCGGGGGGGCTGGGGAGACCCAGTACTTC.

DNA for the CDR3: TGTGCCAGCAGTTCCAACTCCAGGTACACCGGGGAGCTGTTTTTT. Its translation is CASSSNSRYTGELFF. The chain has TRBV28 and TRBJ2-2; D not resolved. The CDR3 is made up of 15 amino acids. Trimming pared 4 bases from V and 3 bases from J, leaving 12 bases between. Germline CDR1 MDHEN, CDR2 SYDVKM.